A single sample is the source of the 18 T cell receptor beta chains below, sequenced in a study of blood T cell repertoires in COVID-19. Measured with immunoSEQ multiplex PCR; TCRdb has only the in-frame clones, and not every one. Altogether approximately 170,000 clones are present, about 86% being singletons, with the ten largest covering 2.6%. The sequenced sample was peripheral blood. Every receptor here comes from a human donor with acute or convalescent COVID-19. The donor label of this sample is uncertain.

This clone has just one count. V and J are TRBV2 and TRBJ2-5; D possibly corresponds to TRBD1 (5 bases). V was clipped by 3 bases and J by 7 bases, with 15 bases between them. Per germline, CDR1 SNHLY and CDR2 FYNNEI. This CDR3 comprises 14 residues. The CDR3 protein is CASSDQQGVGTQYF. CDR3 nucleotides: TGTGCCAGCAGTGATCAGCAGGGCGTTGGGACCCAGTACTTC.

The CDR3, as DNA: TGTGCCAGCAGTTACTCAGCGTATGGCTACACCTTC. Protein: CASSYSAYGYTF. The chain recombines TRBV6-2 or TRBV6-3 with TRBJ1-2, with D unresolved. The CDR3 has 12 amino acids. Germline assignment: CDR1 MNHEY and CDR2 SVGEGT. Trimming cost V 0 bases and J 5 bases, with 4 bases left between them.

This chain joins TRBV30 and TRBJ2-7; 9 positions agree with TRBD1. The CDR3 loop spans 13 amino acids. V shed 4 bases and J 3 bases; nucleotides not matched to a gene: 4. The germline gives CDR1 GTSNPN, CDR2 SVGIG (reference sequence). The CDR3 reads CAWKGTGNYEQYF. CDR3 coding DNA: TGTGCCTGGAAGGGGACAGGGAACTACGAGCAGTACTTC.

The V and J genes are TRBV7-9 and TRBJ1-4; no clear D gene. The CDR3 contains 15 residues. Germline V gene data show CDR1 as SEHNR and CDR2 as FQNEAQ (reference sequence). V was trimmed by 3 bases and J by 4 bases, leaving 12 bases between them. The CDR3 reads CASSFLGDVNEKLFF. The CDR3 DNA follows: TGTGCCAGCAGCTTCCTGGGCGATGTTAATGAAAAACTGTTTTTT.

The rearrangement links TRBV19 to TRBJ1-1; the match to TRBD1 covers 9 bases. Germline V CDR1 and CDR2: LNHDA, SQIVND (reference sequence). J gave up 1 base and V 9 bases, and 6 bases lay outside the gene matches. This CDR3 comprises 14 residues. CDR3 bases: TGTGCCAGCGGGCGGACAGGGGAGAACACTGAAGCTTTCTTT. Translated, it gives CASGRTGENTEAFF.

The chain recombines TRBV6-1 with TRBJ1-5; D remains unclear. Looked up from germline, CDR1 is MNHNS and CDR2 is SASEGT. V was shortened by 4 bases and J by 9 bases, with 22 bases between the two germline ends. This CDR3 contains 16 residues. The CDR3 coding sequence is TGTGCCAGCAGTGCCCACTCCCAACAGCTCTTCGGGCCCCAGCATTTT. As protein: CASSAHSQQLFGPQHF.

V and J are TRBV15 and TRBJ2-7, with D perhaps matching TRBD1 (6 bases). Per germline, CDR1 LNHNV and CDR2 YYDKDF (reference sequence). The V gene lost 3 bases and the J gene lost 2 bases, with 14 bases spanning the gap. The CDR3 extends over 15 amino acids. The CDR3 DNA is TGTGCCACCAGCAGTAGTACAGGGAGCGCCTACGAGCAGTACTTC. Protein product: CATSSSTGSAYEQYF.

The V gene is TRBV7-3, the J gene TRBJ1-1; D call uncertain. Trimming left V 7 bases short and J 1 base short, with 10 bases between. The CDR3 runs to 13 residues. Germline assignment: CDR1 SGHTA and CDR2 FQGTGA. Here the CDR3 DNA reads TGTGCCAGCAAGGAGGGTCCGAACACTGAAGCTTTCTTT. Encoded protein: CASKEGPNTEAFF.

This clone occurred once. This chain links TRBV19 with TRBJ2-7; TRBD2 aligns across 8 bases. J lost 5 bases, V lost 7 bases, and 10 bases had no gene match. The CDR3 is 14 amino acids. Germline assignment: CDR1 LNHDA and CDR2 SQIVND (reference sequence). CDR3 residues: CASTPGLVFHEQYF. The DNA for the CDR3 is TGTGCCAGTACCCCGGGACTAGTGTTCCACGAGCAGTACTTC.

The V call is TRBV19, the J call TRBJ2-2; 7 bases agree with TRBD2. The CDR3 extends over 11 amino acids. J gave up 7 bases and V 9 bases, and 2 bases lay outside the gene matches. Germline loops: CDR1 LNHDA, CDR2 SQIVND (reference sequence). The CDR3 is CARCGGGELFF. The CDR3 DNA is TGTGCCAGGTGCGGGGGCGGGGAGCTGTTTTTT.

This sequence joins TRBV2 and TRBJ1-5; D gene unclear. This CDR3 is built from 14 residues. Germline lookup yields CDR1 SNHLY and CDR2 FYNNEI. Between the trimmed V and J ends, which lost 10 bases and 7 bases, there was a span of 20 bases. The CDR3 protein is CATSDKLGSQPQHF. The CDR3 DNA is TGTGCCACCTCGGATAAGCTGGGGAGCCAGCCCCAGCATTTT. The full variable domain, its missing parts supplied by reference TRBV2 and TRBJ1-5, is EPEVTQTPSHQVTQMGQEVILRCVPISNHLYFYWYRQILGQKVEFLVSFYNNEISEKSEIFDDQFSVERPDGSNFTLKIRSTKLEDSAMYFCATSDKLGSQPQHFGDGTRLSIL.

J is TRBJ2-5 and V is TRBV2; D call uncertain. Trimming stripped 2 bases from V and 3 bases from J, with 10 bases between. The CDR3 has 14 amino acids. Germline-derived CDR1 and CDR2 are SNHLY and FYNNEI. The chain's CDR3 is CASSEFPEEETQYF. In nucleotides, the CDR3 is TGTGCCAGCAGTGAATTCCCAGAAGAAGAGACCCAGTACTTC.

This chain joins TRBV15 and TRBJ2-2, with 9 bases fitting TRBD1. V dropped 5 bases and J dropped 7; count of bases not matched to a gene: 8. CDR1 LNHNV and CDR2 YYDKDF come from the germline V gene (reference sequence). CDR3 length: 15 residues. CDR3 region: CATSPRTGGIGELFF. The CDR3 DNA sequence: TGTGCCACCAGCCCCCGTACAGGGGGCATCGGGGAGCTGTTTTTT.

The V call is TRBV5-1, the J call TRBJ1-2; D may be TRBD1 (6 bases). Germline values: CDR1 SGHRS, CDR2 YFSETQ. This CDR3 is built from 14 residues. Deletions cut 2 bases from V and 4 bases from J, with 12 bases between. The CDR3 region is CASSFNRDSYGYTF. DNA for the CDR3: TGCGCCAGCAGCTTCAACAGGGATTCCTATGGCTACACCTTC.

This sequence joins TRBV2 and TRBJ1-5; TRBD1 aligns across 7 bases. The germline V gene encodes CDR1 SNHLY and CDR2 FYNNEI. The CDR3 extends over 15 amino acids. V was pared by 6 bases and J by 3 bases, with 8 bases of the junction left unmatched. In DNA form, the CDR3 reads TGTGCCAGCAGGAAGGGGGACAGAGACAATCAGCCCCAGCATTTT. It specifies CASRKGDRDNQPQHF.

This chain links TRBV18 with TRBJ1-3; no definite D call. With 3 bases removed from V and 0 bases from J, the gap between germline ends came to 12 bases. Germline CDR1 and CDR2: KGHSH and LQKENI. CDR3 length equals 16 residues. The CDR3 DNA follows: TGTGCCAGCTCACCCCTGGCGGAGCACTCTGGAAACACCATATATTTT. Translation gives CASSPLAEHSGNTIYF.

The chain combines TRBV5-1 with TRBJ2-3, with D possibly matching TRBD2 (6 bases). Trimming removed 3 bases from V and 4 bases from J, with 18 bases in between. CDR1 and CDR2 (germline): SGHRS, YFSETQ. CDR3 length: 16 amino acids. The CDR3 is CASSSVPGLSSDTQYF. As DNA, the CDR3 is TGCGCCAGCAGCTCCGTTCCGGGACTTTCGTCAGATACGCAGTATTTT.

The chain is built from TRBV20-1 and TRBJ2-3; TRBD2 aligns across 10 bases. Germline trimming cut 3 bases from V and 4 bases from J; bases unmatched to any gene: 7. Germline CDR1 DFQATT, CDR2 SNEGSKA (reference sequence). CDR3 size: 15 residues. This CDR3 is CSASLTSGVSDTQYF. The CDR3, as DNA: TGCAGTGCTAGTCTAACTAGCGGGGTTTCAGATACGCAGTATTTT.